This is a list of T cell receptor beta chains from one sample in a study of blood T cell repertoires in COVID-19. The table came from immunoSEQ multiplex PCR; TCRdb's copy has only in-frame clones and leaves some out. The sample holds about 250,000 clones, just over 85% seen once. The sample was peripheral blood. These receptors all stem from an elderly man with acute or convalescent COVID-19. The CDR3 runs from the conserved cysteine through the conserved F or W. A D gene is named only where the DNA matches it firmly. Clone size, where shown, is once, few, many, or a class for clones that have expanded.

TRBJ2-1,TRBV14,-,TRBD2,CASSPLAGSYNEQFF,TGTGCCAGCAGCCCCCTAGCGGGTTCTTACAATGAGCAGTTCTTC
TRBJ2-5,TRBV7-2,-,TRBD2,CASSSYSGAGGETQYF,TGTGCCAGCAGCTCTTATAGCGGGGCCGGTGGGGAGACCCAGTACTTC
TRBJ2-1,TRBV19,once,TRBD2,CASSTQLAVYNEQFF,TGTGCCAGTAGTACCCAACTAGCGGTCTACAATGAGCAGTTCTTC
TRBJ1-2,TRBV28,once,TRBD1,CASRQTGRYGYTF,TGTGCCAGCCGACAGACAGGGAGGTATGGCTACACCTTC
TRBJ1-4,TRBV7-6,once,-,CASSLVQDFAAATNEKLFF,TGTGCCAGCAGCTTAGTTCAGGACTTCGCCGCTGCAACTAATGAAAAACTGTTTTTT
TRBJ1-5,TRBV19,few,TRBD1,CASSIPGQGTQPQHF,TGTGCCAGTAGTATCCCCGGACAGGGTACTCAGCCCCAGCATTTT
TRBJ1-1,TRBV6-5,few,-,CASKTDNTEAFF,TGTGCCAGCAAGACAGACAACACTGAAGCTTTCTTT
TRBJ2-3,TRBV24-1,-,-,CATSDPGAATDTQYF,TGTGCCACCAGTGATCCAGGGGCCGCCACAGATACGCAGTATTTT
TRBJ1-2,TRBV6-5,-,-,CASLVEGKYGYTF,TGTGCCAGCCTCGTGGAGGGGAAATATGGCTACACCTTC
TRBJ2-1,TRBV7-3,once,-,CASSLDPGSYNEQFF,TGTGCCAGCAGCTTAGACCCCGGGTCATACAATGAGCAGTTCTTC
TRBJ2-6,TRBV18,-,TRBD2,CASSPLTSVFISGANVLTF,TGTGCCAGCTCACCCCTGACTAGCGTCTTTATCTCTGGGGCCAACGTCCTGACTTTC
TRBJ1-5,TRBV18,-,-,CASTRDTNSNQPQHF,TGTGCCTCGACCCGGGACACAAATAGCAATCAGCCCCAGCATTTT
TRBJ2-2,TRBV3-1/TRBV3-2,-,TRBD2,CASSQDNLAGVAGELFF,TGTGCCAGCAGCCAAGATAACCTAGCGGGAGTAGCCGGGGAGCTGTTTTTT
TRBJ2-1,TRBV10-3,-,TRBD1,CASTGDDNEQFF,TGTGCCTCGACAGGGGACGACAATGAGCAGTTCTTC
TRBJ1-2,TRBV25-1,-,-,CASRATWTVANYGYTF,TGTGCCAGCAGGGCAACATGGACAGTTGCTAACTATGGCTACACCTTC
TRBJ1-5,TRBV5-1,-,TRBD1,CASSLEPDRGGQPQHF,TGCGCCAGCAGCTTGGAGCCCGACAGGGGAGGTCAGCCCCAGCATTTT
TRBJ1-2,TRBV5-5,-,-,CASSSLTNYGYTF,TGTGCCAGCAGTTCCCTAACTAACTATGGCTACACCTTC
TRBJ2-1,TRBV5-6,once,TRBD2,CASSLDGGARNEQFF,TGTGCCAGCAGCTTGGACGGGGGGGCCCGGAATGAGCAGTTCTTC
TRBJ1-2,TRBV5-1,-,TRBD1,CASSLDPGQGSYGYTF,TGCGCCAGCAGCTTGGATCCGGGACAGGGGTCCTATGGCTACACCTTC
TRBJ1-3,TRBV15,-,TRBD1,CATSRDRGNSGNTIYF,TGTGCCACCAGCAGGGACAGGGGGAATTCTGGAAACACCATATATTTT
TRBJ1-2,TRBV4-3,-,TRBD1,CASSHTGTGVYGYTF,TGCGCCAGCAGCCATACCGGGACAGGGGTATATGGCTACACCTTC
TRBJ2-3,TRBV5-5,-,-,CASSLAGVDTQYF,TGTGCCAGCAGCTTGGCGGGAGTGGATACGCAGTATTTT
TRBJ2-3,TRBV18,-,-,CASSLGTPQGTDTQYF,TGTGCCAGCTCACTAGGGACACCCCAAGGGACAGATACGCAGTATTTT
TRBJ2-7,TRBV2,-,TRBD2,CASSEPGTSGGLSYEQYF,TGTGCCAGCAGTGAACCCGGGACTAGCGGGGGGCTCTCCTACGAGCAGTACTTC
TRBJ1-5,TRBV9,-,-,CASSEGATPGQPQHF,TGTGCCAGCAGCGAAGGGGCCACACCCGGTCAGCCCCAGCATTTT
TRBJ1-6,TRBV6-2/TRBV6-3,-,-,CASSPGGSYNSPLHF,TGTGCCAGCAGCCCCGGCGGCTCCTATAATTCACCCCTCCACTTT
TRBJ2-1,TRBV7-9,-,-,CASSLSNEQFF,TGTGCCAGCAGCTTATCGAATGAGCAGTTCTTC
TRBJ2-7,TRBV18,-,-,CASSPSDYEQYF,TGTGCCAGCTCACCATCAGACTACGAGCAGTACTTC
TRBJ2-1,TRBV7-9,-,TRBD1,CASSSTGLGNEQFF,TGTGCCAGCAGCTCGACAGGGTTGGGGAATGAGCAGTTCTTC
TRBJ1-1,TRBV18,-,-,CASSPRQMNTEAFF,TGTGCCAGCTCACCCCGACAGATGAACACTGAAGCTTTCTTT
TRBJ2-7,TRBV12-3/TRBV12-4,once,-,CASSLSVSYEQYF,TGTGCCAGCAGTTTATCGGTATCCTACGAGCAGTACTTC
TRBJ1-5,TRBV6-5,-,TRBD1,CASRAGRGRFQPQHF,TGTGCCAGCAGGGCCGGGAGGGGGCGGTTTCAGCCCCAGCATTTT
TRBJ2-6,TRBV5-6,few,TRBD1,CASSRFGDSSTGANVLTF,TGTGCCAGCAGCCGATTTGGGGACAGCTCAACCGGGGCCAACGTCCTGACTTTC
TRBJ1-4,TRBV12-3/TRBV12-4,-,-,CASSPGINEKLFF,TGTGCCAGCAGCCCAGGGATTAATGAAAAACTGTTTTTT
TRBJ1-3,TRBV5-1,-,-,CASLKGGLGVTIYF,TGCGCCAGTCTTAAGGGCGGGCTCGGCGTCACCATATATTTT
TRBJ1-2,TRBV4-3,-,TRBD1,CASSGDRVDGYTF,TGCGCCAGCAGCGGAGACAGGGTGGATGGCTACACCTTC
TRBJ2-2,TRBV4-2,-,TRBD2,CASSLQPGLAQNTGELFF,TGTGCCAGCAGCCTTCAACCGGGACTAGCCCAGAACACCGGGGAGCTGTTTTTT
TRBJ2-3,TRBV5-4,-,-,CASSSRSGVSDTQYF,TGTGCCAGCAGCTCGAGATCAGGGGTTTCAGATACGCAGTATTTT
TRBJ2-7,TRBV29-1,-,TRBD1,CSVDNRGQGSYEQYF,TGCAGCGTTGATAACCGGGGACAGGGTTCCTACGAGCAGTACTTC
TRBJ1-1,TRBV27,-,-,CASSLSQFSMNTEAFF,TGTGCCAGCAGTTTATCCCAGTTTTCCATGAACACTGAAGCTTTCTTT
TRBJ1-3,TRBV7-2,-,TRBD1,CASSPGTGGRNTIYF,TGTGCCAGCAGTCCCGGGACAGGGGGACGAAACACCATATATTTT
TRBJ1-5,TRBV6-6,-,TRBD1,CASRGPGGSQPQHF,TGTGCCAGCAGAGGACCAGGGGGCAGTCAGCCCCAGCATTTT
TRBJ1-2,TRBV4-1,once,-,CASSQNDRLYGYTF,TGCGCCAGCAGCCAAAACGACAGGTTGTATGGCTACACCTTC
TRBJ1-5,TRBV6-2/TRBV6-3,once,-,CASSYSQAANQPQHF,TGTGCCAGCAGTTACTCGCAGGCCGCTAATCAGCCCCAGCATTTT